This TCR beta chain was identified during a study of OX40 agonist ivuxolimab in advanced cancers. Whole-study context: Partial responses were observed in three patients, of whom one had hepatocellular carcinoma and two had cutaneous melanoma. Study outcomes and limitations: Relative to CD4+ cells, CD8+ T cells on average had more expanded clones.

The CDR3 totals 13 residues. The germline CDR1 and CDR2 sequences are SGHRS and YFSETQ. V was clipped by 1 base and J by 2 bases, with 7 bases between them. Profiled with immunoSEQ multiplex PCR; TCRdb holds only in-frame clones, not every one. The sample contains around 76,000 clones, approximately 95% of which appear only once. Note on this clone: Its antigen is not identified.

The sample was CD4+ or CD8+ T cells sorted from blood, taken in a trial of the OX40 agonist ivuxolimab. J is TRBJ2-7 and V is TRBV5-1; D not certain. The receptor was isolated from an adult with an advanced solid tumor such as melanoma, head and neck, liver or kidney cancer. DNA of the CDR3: TGCGCCAGCAGCTTGCAGGATGCCTACGAGCAGTACTTC. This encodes CASSLQDAYEQYF.